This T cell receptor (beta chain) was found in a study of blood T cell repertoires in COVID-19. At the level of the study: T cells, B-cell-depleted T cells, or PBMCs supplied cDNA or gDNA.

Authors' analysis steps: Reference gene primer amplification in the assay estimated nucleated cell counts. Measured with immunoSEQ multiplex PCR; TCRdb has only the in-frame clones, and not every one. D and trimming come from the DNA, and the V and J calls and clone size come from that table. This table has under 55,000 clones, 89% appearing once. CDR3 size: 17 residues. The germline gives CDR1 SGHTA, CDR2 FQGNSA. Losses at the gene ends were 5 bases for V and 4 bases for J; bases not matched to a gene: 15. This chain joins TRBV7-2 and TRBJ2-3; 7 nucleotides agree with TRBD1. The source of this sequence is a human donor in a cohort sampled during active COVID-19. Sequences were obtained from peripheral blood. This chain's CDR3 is CASSLRTGGTSADTQYF. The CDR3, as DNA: TGTGCCAGCAGCCTTCGGACAGGCGGAACTTCGGCAGATACGCAGTATTTT.